The 30 T cell receptor beta chains in this list originate from one sample, sequenced in a study of identical twins. TCRdb independently ran MiXCR on the 5' RACE reads; one entry per CDR3 protein. The repertoire has fewer than 800,000 distinct CDR3 sequences, just over 7% of them found once; the top ten carry roughly 1.6%. The same data also contributed to another study, on yellow fever vaccine responses in identical twins.

Sequenced input: PBMCs. Receptors originate from a woman aged 18-35 years in good health.

This clonotype was seen a few times. The V call is TRBV5-1, the J call TRBJ2-2; tentative D call: TRBD1 (5 bases). CDR1 SGHRS and CDR2 YFSETQ come from the germline V gene. V was pared by 4 bases and J by 5 bases, with 12 bases between. There are 14 residues in the CDR3. CDR3 coding DNA: TGCGCCAGCAGCACCAACCAGGGTACCGGGGAGCTGTTTTTT. It is translated as CASSTNQGTGELFF.

This clonotype was seen repeatedly, ten times or more. The chain has TRBV24-1 and TRBJ2-1; D is uncertain. The CDR3 is made up of 12 amino acids. The V and J ends lost 0 bases and 6 bases respectively, with 2 bases between them. The germline V gene encodes CDR1 KGHDR and CDR2 SFDVKD. The CDR3 DNA is TGTGCCACCAGTGATTTGTTCAATGAGCAGTTCTTC. Protein product: CATSDLFNEQFF.

This clonotype showed up many times. V gene TRBV29-1 combines with J gene TRBJ2-3; possible D gene TRBD2, 5 bases. This CDR3 spans 13 amino acids. Germline CDR1 is SQVTM and CDR2 is ANQGSEA. The V end lost 3 bases, the J end lost 3 bases, and 10 bases lay between the germline ends. The DNA of the CDR3 is TGCAGCGTTGAGGGTGGGGAGACAGATACGCAGTATTTT. Protein: CSVEGGETDTQYF.

This clonotype was observed a handful of times. This chain uses TRBV2 with TRBJ1-1; TRBD1 matches 12 bases. The CDR3 is made up of 18 amino acids. V shed 7 bases, J shed 4 bases, and the junction held 16 bases outside the gene matches. Germline CDR1 SNHLY, CDR2 FYNNEI. The CDR3 DNA reads TGTGCCAGCACGGCGCGGGCCCCGGGACAGGGGGCGAGCACTGAAGCTTTCTTT. Amino acids: CASTARAPGQGASTEAFF.

Many counts were recorded for this clonotype. V usage is TRBV7-9 and J usage is TRBJ2-5; D not resolved. Germline V gene lookup returns CDR1 SEHNR and CDR2 FQNEAQ (reference sequence). V was shortened by 4 bases and J by 2 bases, with 11 bases between the two germline ends. The CDR3 is 14 residues long. CDR3 region: CASSSPVSQETQYF. The CDR3 region has the DNA TGTGCCAGCAGCTCCCCGGTTAGTCAAGAGACCCAGTACTTC. Full variable domain (rest looked up from reference TRBV7-9 and TRBJ2-5): DTGVSQNPRHKITKRGQNVTFRCDPISEHNRLYWYRQTLGQGPEFLTYFQNEAQLEKSRLLSDRFSAERPKGSFSTLEIQRTEQGDSAMYLCASSSPVSQETQYFGPGTRLLVL.

The genes are TRBV14 and TRBJ2-2; tentatively, D is TRBD1 (6 bases). The germline gives CDR1 SGHDN, CDR2 FVKESK. The germline V and J ends were trimmed by 4 bases and 3 bases, with 18 bases remaining between them. The CDR3 is 17 amino acids. The CDR3 protein is CASSPRPGTLYTGELFF. Here the CDR3 DNA reads TGTGCCAGCAGCCCGAGACCCGGGACACTCTACACCGGGGAGCTGTTTTTT.

J is TRBJ2-7 and V is TRBV11-2, with 8 positions matching TRBD2. The CDR3 length is 14 residues. The trim removed 4 bases at V and 5 bases at J, leaving 7 bases unmatched. CDR1 is SGHAT, CDR2 FQNNGV, per germline. In nucleotides, the CDR3 is TGTGCCAGCAGCTCTGGGACTAGGGGAAACGAGCAGTACTTC. Protein sequence: CASSSGTRGNEQYF.

This clonotype was counted many times. The rearrangement uses TRBV24-1 and TRBJ2-1; 9 bases agree with TRBD1. The CDR3 consists of 16 residues. The germline CDR1 and CDR2 sequences are KGHDR and SFDVKD. Trimming removed 0 bases from V and 9 bases from J; junction bases left unmatched: 8. The CDR3 region has the DNA TGTGCCACCAGTGATTTGGTGGGACAGGGAGGGGGTGAGCAGTTCTTC. This gives the protein CATSDLVGQGGGEQFF.

This clonotype turned up a few times. The V gene is TRBV18, the J gene TRBJ2-3; tentative D call: TRBD2 (5 bases). The CDR3 consists of 15 residues. Germline loops: CDR1 KGHSH, CDR2 LQKENI. The V end lost 0 bases, the J end lost 4 bases, and 11 bases lay between the germline ends. The DNA of the CDR3 is TGTGCCAGCTCACCACCCTTGTTGGAGGCAGATACGCAGTATTTT. Protein sequence: CASSPPLLEADTQYF.

This clonotype occurred a few times. The rearrangement joins TRBV27 to TRBJ2-5, with unresolved D. The germline V and J ends were trimmed by 6 bases and 2 bases, with 7 bases remaining between them. The CDR3 consists of 12 residues. The germline gives CDR1 MNHEY, CDR2 SMNVEV (reference sequence). The CDR3 sequence: CASSDYQETQYF. The CDR3 region has the DNA TGTGCCAGCAGCGATTATCAAGAGACCCAGTACTTC.

The chain carries TRBV7-9 and TRBJ2-5, with no clear D. Per germline, CDR1 SEHNR and CDR2 FQNEAQ (reference sequence). Trimming pared 5 bases from V and 0 bases from J, leaving 7 bases between. This CDR3 is built from 13 residues. For the CDR3, the DNA is TGTGCCAGCAGCGCCCCCGACCAAGAGACCCAGTACTTC. This encodes CASSAPDQETQYF.

There are a few counts of this clonotype. The V and J genes are TRBV6-1 and TRBJ2-1; perhaps TRBD2 as D (5 bases). CDR3 length equals 14 residues. Germline CDR1 MNHNS, CDR2 SASEGT. The V gene lost 5 bases and the J gene lost 7 bases, with 15 bases spanning the gap. CDR3: CASSPSGRRNEQFF. The CDR3 nucleotides read TGTGCCAGCAGTCCATCTGGAAGGAGGAATGAGCAGTTCTTC.

The chain links TRBV12-3 or TRBV12-4 to TRBJ1-5; a possible D gene is TRBD1 (5 bases). Deletions cut 2 bases from V and 4 bases from J, with 9 bases between. This CDR3 has 14 residues. CDR3 DNA: TGTGCCAGCAGTTTAACCGGACATAATCAGCCCCAGCATTTT. Its translation: CASSLTGHNQPQHF.

There are many counts of this clonotype. This sequence joins TRBV12-3 or TRBV12-4 and TRBJ2-1; D unclear. The CDR3 has 12 residues. Trimming shortened V by 6 bases and J by 3 bases, and 6 bases separated the two germline ends. This CDR3 is CASSPNYNEQFF. CDR3 bases: TGTGCCAGCAGCCCTAACTACAATGAGCAGTTCTTC.

The V call is TRBV20-1, the J call TRBJ2-3, with TRBD2 matching over 7 bases. This CDR3 is built from 14 residues. Germline-derived CDR1 and CDR2 are DFQATT and SNEGSKA (reference sequence). CDR3 coding DNA: TGCAGCGCCGGGAGGAGTCCTAGCACAGATACGCAGTATTTT. It specifies CSAGRSPSTDTQYF.

This clonotype has just a few counts. This sequence joins TRBV20-1 and TRBJ2-1, with TRBD2 matching over 10 bases. After removal of 3 bases from V and 7 bases from J, the junction contained 9 bases not matched to a gene. CDR1 is DFQATT and CDR2 is SNEGSKA in the germline V gene (reference sequence). The length of the CDR3 is 15 residues. Here the CDR3 reads CSARGWASGSNEQFF. DNA for the CDR3: TGCAGTGCTAGGGGTTGGGCTAGCGGGAGTAATGAGCAGTTCTTC.

The chain combines TRBV3-1 with TRBJ2-7; no clear D gene. CDR3 size: 17 residues. The V gene lost 4 bases and the J gene lost 0 bases, with 19 bases spanning the gap. Germline V lookup: CDR1 LGHDT, CDR2 YNNKEL (reference sequence). CDR3 sequence reads: CASSPQGVPARSYEQYF. In DNA form, the CDR3 reads TGTGCCAGCAGCCCACAAGGAGTACCAGCTCGCTCCTACGAGCAGTACTTC.

This chain connects TRBV2 to TRBJ2-7; no clear D gene. CDR3 length equals 13 residues. The V gene lost 4 bases and the J gene lost 5 bases, with 12 bases spanning the gap. CDR1 is SNHLY and CDR2 is FYNNEI in the germline V gene. In DNA form, the CDR3 reads TGTGCCAGCAGTGTGAATCGAGTGAACGAGCAGTACTTC. It yields the protein CASSVNRVNEQYF.

The sample holds many counts of this clonotype. The chain combines TRBV12-3 or TRBV12-4 with TRBJ1-4; TRBD1 is a possible D gene (5 bases). The V end lost 3 bases, the J end lost 8 bases, and 19 bases lay between the germline ends. This CDR3 is built from 16 residues. CDR3 bases: TGTGCCAGCAGTTTGTCGGGGGTGGGGTGGCGCGAAAAACTGTTTTTT. Residues: CASSLSGVGWREKLFF.

This clonotype was seen many times. The DNA of the CDR3 is TGTGCCAGCAGCTTAAATCGGGAGCAGTTCTTC. Translating it yields CASSLNREQFF. The chain uses TRBV7-9 and TRBJ2-1; the D is unclear. CDR1 and CDR2 (germline): SEHNR, FQNEAQ (reference sequence). This CDR3 is 11 amino acids long. Trimming took 2 bases from V and 10 from J, leaving 6 bases between them.

As DNA, the CDR3 is TGTGCCAGCAGCGGAACGGGGGGCCCTGAAGCTTTCTTT. Its translation is CASSGTGGPEAFF. The chain recombines TRBV9 with TRBJ1-1, with D perhaps TRBD1 (6 bases). V was pared by 3 bases and J by 6 bases, with 12 bases between. The CDR3 is made up of 13 amino acids. Germline loops: CDR1 SGDLS, CDR2 YYNGEE.

The rearrangement joins TRBV20-1 to TRBJ2-5; 7 bases are a match to TRBD2. The J segment lost 5 bases and the V segment lost 3 bases, leaving 15 bases of the junction unmatched. This CDR3 comprises 16 residues. CDR1 DFQATT and CDR2 SNEGSKA come from the germline V gene (reference sequence). The CDR3, as DNA: TGCAGTGCTAGTGTGGTGCGAGGACTAGGAATGGAGACCCAGTACTTC. Its protein is CSASVVRGLGMETQYF.

This clonotype has ten or more counts. This chain connects TRBV29-1 to TRBJ2-1; unclear D gene. This CDR3 has 12 residues. Germline assignment: CDR1 SQVTM and CDR2 ANQGSEA. V was shortened by 4 bases and J by 4 bases, with 8 bases between the two germline ends. The CDR3 bases are TGCAGCGTTGTTCAGTATTACAATGAGCAGTTCTTC. It yields the protein CSVVQYYNEQFF.

This clonotype was recorded many times. The chain recombines TRBV7-2 with TRBJ2-5; D is perhaps TRBD2 (6 bases). Trimming pared 2 bases from V and 5 bases from J, leaving 15 bases between. Germline CDR1 reads SGHTA; CDR2 reads FQGNSA. The CDR3 runs 15 residues. The CDR3 spells CASSLRYGGAETQYF. DNA of the CDR3: TGTGCCAGCAGCTTACGGTACGGGGGTGCCGAGACCCAGTACTTC.

The chain joins TRBV7-9 to TRBJ2-4, with D possibly being TRBD1 (5 bases). Germline loops: CDR1 SEHNR, CDR2 FQNEAQ (reference sequence). Trimming removed 6 bases at V and 5 bases at J, with 14 bases between. CDR3 size: 14 residues. This chain's CDR3 is CASSDGDRQNIQYF. CDR3 nucleotides: TGTGCCAGCAGTGATGGAGACAGACAAAACATTCAGTACTTC.

The gene calls are TRBV25-1 and TRBJ2-1; D is possibly TRBD1 or TRBD2 (7 bases each). The CDR3 is 15 residues long. The germline V gene has CDR1 MGHDK and CDR2 SYGVNS. V was clipped by 10 bases and J by 7 bases, with 23 bases between them. This CDR3 is CATAPGRGRGNEQFF. In nucleotides, the CDR3 is TGTGCCACTGCGCCGGGGAGGGGGCGAGGTAATGAGCAGTTCTTC.

This clonotype appeared a few times. V and J are TRBV9 and TRBJ2-1, with TRBD2 matching over 8 bases. CDR3 size: 16 residues. CDR1 is SGDLS and CDR2 is YYNGEE in the germline V gene. With V trimmed by 4 bases and J by 2 bases, 8 bases remained unmatched. The CDR3 region is CASSPFGGDPYNEQFF. DNA for the CDR3: TGTGCCAGCAGCCCTTTCGGGGGGGACCCCTACAATGAGCAGTTCTTC.

Concerning this clonotype itself: A much larger clonotype is one base distant, so this may be a read error. The chain has TRBV29-1 and TRBJ2-3; the match to TRBD1 covers 7 bases. Germline CDR1 is SQVTM and CDR2 is ANQGSEA. The CDR3 totals 16 residues. V dropped 0 bases and J dropped 2; count of bases not matched to a gene: 8. The CDR3 nucleotides are TGCAGCGTTGAAGATCTCGACAGGGTGAACACAGATACGCAGTATTTT. This gives the protein CSVEDLDRVNTDTQYF.

The rearrangement uses TRBV6-6 and TRBJ1-6, with D possibly matching TRBD1 (5 bases). V gave up 3 bases and J gave up 9 bases, with 6 bases separating them. This CDR3 contains 12 residues. The germline V gene has CDR1 MNHNY and CDR2 SVGAGI (reference sequence). CDR3 in amino acids: CASSYGASPLHF. Here the CDR3 DNA reads TGTGCCAGCAGTTATGGGGCTTCACCCCTCCACTTT.

The sample holds a few counts of this clonotype. The gene calls are TRBV5-6 and TRBJ2-7; D unclear. With 0 bases removed from V and 3 bases from J, the gap between germline ends came to 13 bases. Germline assignment: CDR1 SGHDT and CDR2 YYEEEE. This CDR3 has 15 residues. As DNA, the CDR3 is TGTGCCAGCAGCTTGGTCGTCAGGCCGCTCTACGAGCAGTACTTC. Its protein is CASSLVVRPLYEQYF.